This passage covers 18 T cell receptor beta chains from one sample sequenced in a study of HIV-infected patients and healthy controls. About 480 ng RNA was reverse transcribed with alpha and beta constant-region primers. Separate chain-specific third strand synthesis with multiplexing indices produced the alpha and beta libraries. TCRdb passed the 5' RACE reads through MiXCR, listing each CDR3 protein once. Altogether about 10,000 distinct CDR3 sequences are present, about 10% being singletons, with the ten largest covering over 15%. No cell fractionation was done, so the repertoire covers all unsorted peripheral blood T cells. The sequencing used blood, collected before antiretroviral therapy. Receptors originate from an adult with HIV infection.

This clonotype was counted at least ten times. The genes are TRBV5-1 and TRBJ1-2; 11 bases are a match to TRBD1. The V segment lost 1 base and the J segment 2 bases; nucleotides outside the gene matches: 10. The CDR3 is made up of 18 amino acids. Germline V CDR1 and CDR2: SGHRS, YFSETQ. The CDR3 region has the DNA TGCGCCAGCAGCTTGACGTCCGGACAGGGGGCTATAAACTATGGCTACACCTTC. It is translated as CASSLTSGQGAINYGYTF.

This clonotype was found many times. The rearrangement links TRBV5-1 to TRBJ2-3; D is undetermined. The CDR3 covers 14 residues. V lost 4 bases and J 6 bases, leaving 15 bases between the germline ends. Germline V gene lookup returns CDR1 SGHRS and CDR2 YFSETQ. Here the CDR3 reads CASSAVKARDTQYF. CDR3 in DNA: TGCGCCAGCAGCGCAGTCAAGGCACGGGATACGCAGTATTTT.

This clonotype was recorded at least ten times. CDR3 region: CASSGGTDNSPLHF. CDR3 DNA sequence: TGTGCCAGCAGTGGGGGGACAGATAATTCACCCCTCCACTTT. This chain links TRBV25-1 with TRBJ1-6; TRBD1 agrees at 7 bases. The CDR3 has 14 residues. With V trimmed by 4 bases and J by 5 bases, 2 bases remained unmatched. Looked up from germline, CDR1 is MGHDK and CDR2 is SYGVNS.

There are many counts of this clonotype. The chain couples TRBV18 to TRBJ2-1; TRBD2 might be the D (6 bases). Germline CDR1 KGHSH, CDR2 LQKENI. The V end lost 4 bases, the J end lost 10 bases, and 20 bases lay between the germline ends. The CDR3 has 15 residues. The CDR3 nucleotides read TGTGCCAGCTCACTACGCGGGACTGAAAAAGGAGAGCAGTTCTTC. This sequence encodes CASSLRGTEKGEQFF.

This rearrangement joins TRBV5-4 to TRBJ2-1; 7 nucleotides line up with TRBD1. The CDR3 consists of 15 residues. Germline assignment: CDR1 SGHNT and CDR2 YYREEE (reference sequence). The V gene end was trimmed by 4 bases and the J gene end by 8 bases; junction bases not matched to a gene: 12. In DNA, the CDR3 is TGTGCCAGCAGCCCTACAGGGGCCATGGGTTATGAGCAGTTCTTC. This encodes CASSPTGAMGYEQFF.

This clonotype was counted ten times or more. The genes are TRBV6-2 or TRBV6-3 and TRBJ2-1; D unclear. Germline V gene lookup returns CDR1 MNHEY and CDR2 SVGEGT. The CDR3 sequence is 15 residues long. Between the trimmed V and J ends, which lost 4 bases and 1 base, there was a span of 11 bases. CDR3 protein: CASSFPWRSYNEQFF. The CDR3 region has the DNA TGTGCCAGCAGTTTCCCGTGGCGGTCCTACAATGAGCAGTTCTTC.

This clonotype has at least ten counts. This chain links TRBV14 with TRBJ2-2; D not resolved. The germline CDR1 and CDR2 sequences are SGHDN and FVKESK. This CDR3 has 14 amino acids. With 4 bases removed from V and 2 bases from J, the gap between germline ends came to 8 bases. CDR3: CASSRLENTGELFF. The CDR3 region has the DNA TGTGCCAGCAGCCGTCTAGAAAACACCGGGGAGCTGTTTTTT. Full variable domain (rest looked up from reference TRBV14 and TRBJ2-2): EAGVTQFPSHSVIEKGQTVTLRCDPISGHDNLYWYRRVMGKEIKFLLHFVKESKQDESGMPNNRFLAERTGGTYSTLKVQPAELEDSGVYFCASSRLENTGELFFGEGSRLTVL.

In DNA form, the CDR3 reads TGTGCCAGCAGCCTTCGAAGCGGGGGCAACGGCTACACCTTC. Amino acids: CASSLRSGGNGYTF. The chain recombines TRBV6-5 with TRBJ1-2; tentatively, D is TRBD1 (6 bases). The germline gives CDR1 MNHEY, CDR2 SVGAGI. The CDR3 runs to 14 residues. V lost 6 bases and J 8 bases, leaving 19 bases between the germline ends.

The sample holds many counts of this clonotype. Here the CDR3 DNA reads TGTGCCAGCAGCAAAGCGTCCGGGGTGAGACGGAATGGGACTGAAGCTTTCTTT. Translating gives CASSKASGVRRNGTEAFF. The chain has TRBV21-1 and TRBJ1-1; whether TRBD1, the table's D call, matches the DNA was not checked. TRBV21-1 is termed a pseudogene. The length of the CDR3 is 18 residues.

The gene calls are TRBV24-1 and TRBJ2-1; 8 nucleotides align to TRBD2. This CDR3 has 17 residues. Trimming cost V 3 bases and J 3 bases; bases outside gene matches: 9. Germline CDR1 is KGHDR and CDR2 is SFDVKD. CDR3 amino acids: CATSDPQREHFYNEQFF. The CDR3 DNA reads TGTGCCACCAGTGATCCACAGCGGGAGCATTTCTACAATGAGCAGTTCTTC.

This clonotype has ten or more counts. The junction shows a germline mismatch at one end, possibly a read error. The chain couples TRBV2 to TRBJ2-5; D not resolved. Per the germline V gene, CDR1 is SNHLY and CDR2 is FYNNEI. This CDR3 contains 11 residues. DNA for the CDR3: TGTGCCAGCACTGTACAAGGGACCCAGTACTTC. It specifies CASTVQGTQYF.

This clonotype was recorded many times. V and J are TRBV29-1 and TRBJ1-1; possible D gene TRBD1, 5 bases. This CDR3 contains 11 residues. The germline CDR1 and CDR2 sequences are SQVTM and ANQGSEA. In nucleotides, the CDR3 is TGCAGTCCGACAGCGAACACTGAAGCTTTCTTT. Translation: CSPTANTEAFF.

This clonotype was observed at least ten times. The chain is built from TRBV3-1 and TRBJ2-5; D gene unclear. Trimming left V 1 base short and J 3 bases short, with 9 bases between. The CDR3 sequence is 14 residues long. Germline-derived CDR1 and CDR2 are LGHDT and YNNKEL (reference sequence). The CDR3: CASSQADRKETQYF. Written as DNA, the CDR3 is TGTGCCAGCAGCCAAGCTGACCGAAAAGAGACCCAGTACTTC.

This clonotype has ten or more counts. The chain uses TRBV3-1 and TRBJ2-5; 8 bases align to TRBD1. The CDR3 loop spans 14 amino acids. The trim removed 2 bases at V and 2 bases at J, leaving 1 base unmatched. CDR1 LGHDT and CDR2 YNNKEL come from the germline V gene (reference sequence). The CDR3 sequence is CASSQRTGQETQYF. For the CDR3, the DNA is TGTGCCAGCAGCCAACGGACAGGGCAAGAGACCCAGTACTTC.

This clonotype was counted ten times or more. The chain couples TRBV6-4 to TRBJ2-2; TRBD1 agrees at 7 bases. Germline assignment: CDR1 MRHNA and CDR2 SNTAGT. The CDR3 is 13 amino acids. The trim removed 8 bases at V and 6 bases at J, leaving 6 bases unmatched. This chain's CDR3 is CASRQGEAGELFF. The CDR3, as DNA: TGTGCCAGCCGACAGGGCGAGGCCGGGGAGCTGTTTTTT.

This chain uses TRBV6-2 or TRBV6-3 with TRBJ2-7; D gene ambiguous. The ends were cut back, 5 bases at V and 4 bases at J, with 6 bases in the middle. In germline, CDR1 is MNHEY, CDR2 SVGEGT. This CDR3 comprises 11 residues. The CDR3 DNA is TGTGCCAGCAGTCTAATTTACGAGCAGTACTTC. This encodes CASSLIYEQYF.

At least ten counts were recorded for this clonotype. An end of the junction differs from the germline gene, which may be a read error. V usage is TRBV4-1 and J usage is TRBJ2-1; the match to TRBD2 covers 10 bases. CDR1 and CDR2 from the germline V gene are MGHRA and YSYEKL. This CDR3 region has 15 residues. The CDR3 region is CASSQVPASGGKVAF. The CDR3 DNA is TGCGCCAGCAGCCAAGTTCCGGCTAGCGGGGGTAAGGTGGCATTC.

V gene TRBV7-2 combines with J gene TRBJ1-5, with D unresolved. The CDR3 sequence is 17 residues long. CDR1 and CDR2 from the germline V gene are SGHTA and FQGNSA. Trimming took off 4 bases at V and 2 bases at J, with 18 bases between the two ends. The CDR3 loop is CASSSFPDPRGNQPQHF. The CDR3 bases are TGTGCCAGCAGCTCATTCCCCGACCCGCGGGGCAATCAGCCCCAGCATTTT.